This passage covers 6 T cell receptor beta chains from one sample sequenced in a study of cytomegalovirus exposure and HLA in healthy donors. Primers included in the PCR were 60 Vbeta and 13 Jbeta primers. The table came from immunoSEQ multiplex PCR; TCRdb's copy has only in-frame clones and leaves some out. The sample has approximately 180,000 clones, approximately 80% seen once. Sequences were obtained from PBMCs. The receptors derive from a woman aged 18-35 years in good health and CMV-seronegative.

The chain carries TRBV7-6 and TRBJ2-7, with D tentatively TRBD1 (5 bases). Per germline, CDR1 SGHVS and CDR2 FNYEAQ. Trimming shortened V by 5 bases and J by 3 bases, and 17 bases separated the two germline ends. The CDR3 is 15 amino acids. In DNA, the CDR3 is TGTGCCAGCAGCCCAGGAACTGGACAAAACTACGAGCAGTACTTC. This sequence encodes CASSPGTGQNYEQYF.

J is TRBJ2-5 and V is TRBV9; 14 positions agree with TRBD2. Germline values: CDR1 SGDLS, CDR2 YYNGEE. The V gene end was trimmed by 0 bases and the J gene end by 0 bases; junction bases not matched to a gene: 1. The CDR3 totals 17 residues. The CDR3 bases are TGTGCCAGCAGCGTAGGACTAGCGGGAGGGCACCAAGAGACCCAGTACTTC. This translates into CASSVGLAGGHQETQYF.

The sample holds a few counts of this clone. V is TRBV19 and J is TRBJ2-7; TRBD2 agrees at 10 bases. The CDR3 spans 13 residues. Germline V CDR1 and CDR2: LNHDA, SQIVND (reference sequence). V dropped 3 bases and J dropped 5; count of bases not matched to a gene: 1. CDR3 protein: CASSILAGDEQYF. The CDR3 DNA reads as TGTGCCAGTAGTATTCTAGCGGGAGACGAGCAGTACTTC.

The chain combines TRBV7-9 with TRBJ2-3, with 9 bases identical to TRBD2. After removal of 2 bases from V and 0 bases from J, the junction contained 12 bases not matched to a gene. This CDR3 has 19 amino acids. CDR1 is SEHNR, CDR2 FQNEAQ, per germline (reference sequence). CDR3 residues: CASSLRRSGLAGSTDTQYF. The CDR3 DNA sequence: TGTGCCAGCAGCTTACGACGTTCGGGGCTAGCGGGGAGCACAGATACGCAGTATTTT.

The rearrangement links TRBV27 to TRBJ2-7; D ambiguous. Per the germline V gene, CDR1 is MNHEY and CDR2 is SMNVEV (reference sequence). The length of the CDR3 is 14 residues. The V gene lost 0 bases and the J gene lost 3 bases, with 9 bases spanning the gap. The DNA for the CDR3 is TGTGCCAGCAGTTTATCGAGCGCACTCTACGAGCAGTACTTC. It translates to CASSLSSALYEQYF.

The genes are TRBV18 and TRBJ2-1; TRBD2 aligns across 9 bases. Germline lookup yields CDR1 KGHSH and CDR2 LQKENI. The length of the CDR3 is 15 residues. V lost 1 base, J lost 5 bases, and 3 bases stayed unmatched. The CDR3 coding sequence is TGTGCCAGCTCACCACTAGCGGGGGCTAACAATGAGCAGTTCTTC. Amino acid sequence: CASSPLAGANNEQFF. The full variable domain, completed using reference TRBV18 and TRBJ2-1, is NAGVMQNPRHLVRRRGQEARLRCSPMKGHSHVYWYRQLPEEGLKFMVYLQKENIIDESGMPKERFSAEFPKEGPSILRIQQVVRGDSAAYFCASSPLAGANNEQFFGPGTRLTVL.